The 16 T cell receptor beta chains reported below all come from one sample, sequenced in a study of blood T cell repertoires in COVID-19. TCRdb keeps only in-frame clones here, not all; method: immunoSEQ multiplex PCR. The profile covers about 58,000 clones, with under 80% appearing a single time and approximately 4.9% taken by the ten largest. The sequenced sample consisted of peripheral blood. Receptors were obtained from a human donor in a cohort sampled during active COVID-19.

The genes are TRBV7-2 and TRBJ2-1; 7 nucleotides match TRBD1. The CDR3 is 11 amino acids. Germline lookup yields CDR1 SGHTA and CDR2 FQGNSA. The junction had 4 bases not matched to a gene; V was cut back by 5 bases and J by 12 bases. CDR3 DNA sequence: TGTGCCAGCAGCGATCGGGACAGGCAGTTCTTC. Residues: CASSDRDRQFF.

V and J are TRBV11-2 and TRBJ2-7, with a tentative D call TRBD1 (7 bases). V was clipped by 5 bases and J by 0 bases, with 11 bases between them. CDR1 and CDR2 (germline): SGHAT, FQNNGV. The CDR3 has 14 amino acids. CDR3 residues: CASSPGGSSYEQYF. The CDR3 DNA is TGTGCCAGCAGCCCAGGGGGGAGCTCCTACGAGCAGTACTTC.

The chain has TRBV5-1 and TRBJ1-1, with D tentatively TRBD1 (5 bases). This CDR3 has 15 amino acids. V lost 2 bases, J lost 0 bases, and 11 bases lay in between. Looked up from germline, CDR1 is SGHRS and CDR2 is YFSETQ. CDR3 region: CASSFQGAVNTEAFF. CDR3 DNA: TGCGCCAGCAGCTTTCAAGGGGCAGTGAACACTGAAGCTTTCTTT.

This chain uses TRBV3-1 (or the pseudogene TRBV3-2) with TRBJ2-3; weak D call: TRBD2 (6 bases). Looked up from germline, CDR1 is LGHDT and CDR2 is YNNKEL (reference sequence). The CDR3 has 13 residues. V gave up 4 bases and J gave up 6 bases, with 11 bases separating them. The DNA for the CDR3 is TGTGCCAGCAGCCTGGGACTCCCGGATACGCAGTATTTT. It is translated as CASSLGLPDTQYF.

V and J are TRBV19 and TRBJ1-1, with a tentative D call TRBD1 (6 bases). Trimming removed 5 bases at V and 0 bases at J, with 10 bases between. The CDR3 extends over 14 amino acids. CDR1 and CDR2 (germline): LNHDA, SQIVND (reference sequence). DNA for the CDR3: TGTGCCAGTAGTGAGGGACATATGAACACTGAAGCTTTCTTT. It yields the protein CASSEGHMNTEAFF.

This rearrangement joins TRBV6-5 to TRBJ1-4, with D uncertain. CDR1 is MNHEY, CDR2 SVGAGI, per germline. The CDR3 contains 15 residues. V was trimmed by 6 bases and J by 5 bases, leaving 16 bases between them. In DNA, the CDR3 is TGTGCCAGCAGCCCCGGAGGGCCCGCGAATGAAAAACTGTTTTTT. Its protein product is CASSPGGPANEKLFF.

The CDR3 protein is CASMMGYGEGRMNTEAFF. The CDR3 DNA reads as TGTGCCAGTATGATGGGGTATGGAGAGGGGAGGATGAACACTGAAGCTTTCTTT. This chain uses TRBV19 with TRBJ1-1, with D maybe TRBD1 (5 bases). The germline CDR1 and CDR2 sequences are LNHDA and SQIVND (reference sequence). The CDR3 extends over 18 amino acids. Trimming removed 7 bases at V and 0 bases at J, with 24 bases between. The full variable domain, rest sourced from reference TRBV19 and TRBJ1-1, is DGGITQSPKYLFRKEGQNVTLSCEQNLNHDAMYWYRQDPGQGLRLIYYSQIVNDFQKGDIAEGYSVSREKKESFPLTVTSAQKNPTAFYLCASMMGYGEGRMNTEAFFGQGTRLTVV.

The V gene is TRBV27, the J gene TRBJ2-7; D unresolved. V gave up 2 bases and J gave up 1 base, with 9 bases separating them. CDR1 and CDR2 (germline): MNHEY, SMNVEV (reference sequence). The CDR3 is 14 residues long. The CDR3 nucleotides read TGTGCCAGCAGTTTACAAGTCGGGTCCTACGAGCAGTACTTC. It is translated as CASSLQVGSYEQYF.

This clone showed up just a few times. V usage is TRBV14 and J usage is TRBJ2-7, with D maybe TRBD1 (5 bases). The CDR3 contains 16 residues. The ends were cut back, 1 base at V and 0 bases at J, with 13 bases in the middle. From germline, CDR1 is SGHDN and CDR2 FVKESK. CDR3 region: CASSQVFLDSSYEQYF. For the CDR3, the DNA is TGTGCCAGCAGCCAAGTCTTTCTAGACAGCTCCTACGAGCAGTACTTC. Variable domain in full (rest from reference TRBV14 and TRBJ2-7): EAGVTQFPSHSVIEKGQTVTLRCDPISGHDNLYWYRRVMGKEIKFLLHFVKESKQDESGMPNNRFLAERTGGTYSTLKVQPAELEDSGVYFCASSQVFLDSSYEQYFGPGTRLTVT.

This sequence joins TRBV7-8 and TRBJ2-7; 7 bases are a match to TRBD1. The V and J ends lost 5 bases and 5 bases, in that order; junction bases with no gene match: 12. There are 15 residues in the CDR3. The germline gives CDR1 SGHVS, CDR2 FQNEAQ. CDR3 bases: TGTGCCAGCAGCCCGAGGGGGCAGGGTCGCGACGAGCAGTACTTC. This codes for CASSPRGQGRDEQYF. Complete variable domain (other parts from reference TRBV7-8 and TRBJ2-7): GAGVSQSPRYKVAKRGQDVALRCDPISGHVSLFWYQQALGQGPEFLTYFQNEAQLDKSGLPSDRFFAERPEGSVSTLKIQRTQQEDSAVYLCASSPRGQGRDEQYFGPGTRLTVT.

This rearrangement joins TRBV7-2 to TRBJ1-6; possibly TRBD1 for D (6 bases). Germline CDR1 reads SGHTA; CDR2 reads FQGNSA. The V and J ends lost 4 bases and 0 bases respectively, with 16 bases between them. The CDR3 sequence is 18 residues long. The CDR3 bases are TGTGCCAGCAGCTCAAGGGGACACTTGAGCTCCTATAATTCACCCCTCCACTTT. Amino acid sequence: CASSSRGHLSSYNSPLHF.

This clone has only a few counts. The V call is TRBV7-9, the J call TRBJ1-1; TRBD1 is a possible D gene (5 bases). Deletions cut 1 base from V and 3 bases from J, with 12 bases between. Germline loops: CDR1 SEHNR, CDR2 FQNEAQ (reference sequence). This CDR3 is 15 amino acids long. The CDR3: CASSLVSGVHTEAFF. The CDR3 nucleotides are TGTGCCAGCAGCTTAGTTTCGGGGGTTCACACTGAAGCTTTCTTT.

The CDR3 loop is CASSYTRAGGTLEQYF. Here the CDR3 DNA reads TGTGCCAGCAGTTATACCCGGGCGGGAGGCACTTTGGAGCAGTACTTC. The rearrangement joins TRBV28 to TRBJ2-7, with TRBD2 identical over 8 bases. After removal of 4 bases from V and 7 bases from J, the junction contained 15 bases not matched to a gene. This CDR3 has 16 residues. Germline V gene data show CDR1 as MDHEN and CDR2 as SYDVKM. The whole variable domain, remainder taken from reference TRBV28 and TRBJ2-7, is DVKVTQSSRYLVKRTGEKVFLECVQDMDHENMFWYRQDPGLGLRLIYFSYDVKMKEKGDIPEGYSVSREKKERFSLILESASTNQTSMYLCASSYTRAGGTLEQYFGPGTRLTVT.

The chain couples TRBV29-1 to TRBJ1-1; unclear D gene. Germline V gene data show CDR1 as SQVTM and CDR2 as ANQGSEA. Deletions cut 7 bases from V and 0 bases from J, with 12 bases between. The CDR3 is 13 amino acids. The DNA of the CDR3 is TGCAGCGGTGATAGAGGCATGAACACTGAAGCTTTCTTT. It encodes CSGDRGMNTEAFF.

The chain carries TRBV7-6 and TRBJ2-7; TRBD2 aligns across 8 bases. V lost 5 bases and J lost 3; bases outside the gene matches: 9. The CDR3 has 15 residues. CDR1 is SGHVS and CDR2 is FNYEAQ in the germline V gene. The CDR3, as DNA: TGTGCCAGCAGCCCTCACGGGGGACTAGTCTACGAGCAGTACTTC. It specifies CASSPHGGLVYEQYF.

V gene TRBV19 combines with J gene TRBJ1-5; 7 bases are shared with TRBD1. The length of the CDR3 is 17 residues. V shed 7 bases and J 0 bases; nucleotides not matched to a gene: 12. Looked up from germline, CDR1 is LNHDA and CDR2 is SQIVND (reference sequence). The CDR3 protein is CASKITRDSYSNQPQHF. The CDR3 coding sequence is TGTGCCAGTAAGATAACTCGGGACAGCTATAGCAATCAGCCCCAGCATTTT.